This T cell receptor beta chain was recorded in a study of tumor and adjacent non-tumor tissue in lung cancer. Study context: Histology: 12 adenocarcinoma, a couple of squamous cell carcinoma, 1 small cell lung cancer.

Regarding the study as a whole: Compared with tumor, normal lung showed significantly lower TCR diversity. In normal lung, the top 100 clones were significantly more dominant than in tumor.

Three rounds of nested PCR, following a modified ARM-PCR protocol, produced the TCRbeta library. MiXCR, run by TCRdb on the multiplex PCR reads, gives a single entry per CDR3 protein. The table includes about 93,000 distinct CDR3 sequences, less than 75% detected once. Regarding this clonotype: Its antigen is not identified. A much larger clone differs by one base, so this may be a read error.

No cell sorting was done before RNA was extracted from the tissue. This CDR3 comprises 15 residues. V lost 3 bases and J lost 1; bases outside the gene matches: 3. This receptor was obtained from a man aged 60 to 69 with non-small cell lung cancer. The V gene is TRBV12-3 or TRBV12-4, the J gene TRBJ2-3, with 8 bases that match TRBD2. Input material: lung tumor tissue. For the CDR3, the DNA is TGTGCCAGCAGTTTGCTACTAGCGGGCACAGATACGCAGTATTTT. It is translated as CASSLLLAGTDTQYF.